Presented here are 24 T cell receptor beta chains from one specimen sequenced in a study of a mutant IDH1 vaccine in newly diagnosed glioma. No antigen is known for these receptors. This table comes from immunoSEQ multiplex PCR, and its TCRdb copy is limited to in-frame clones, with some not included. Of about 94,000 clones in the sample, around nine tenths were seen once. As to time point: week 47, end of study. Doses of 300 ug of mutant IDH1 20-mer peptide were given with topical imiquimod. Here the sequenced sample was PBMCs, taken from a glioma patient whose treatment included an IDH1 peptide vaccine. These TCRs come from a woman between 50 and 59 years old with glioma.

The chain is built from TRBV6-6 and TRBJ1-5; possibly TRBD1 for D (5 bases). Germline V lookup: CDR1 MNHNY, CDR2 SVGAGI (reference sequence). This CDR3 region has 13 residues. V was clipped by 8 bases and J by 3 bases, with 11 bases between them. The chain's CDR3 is CASGPGANQPQHF. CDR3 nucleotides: TGTGCCAGCGGGCCTGGGGCCAATCAGCCCCAGCATTTT.

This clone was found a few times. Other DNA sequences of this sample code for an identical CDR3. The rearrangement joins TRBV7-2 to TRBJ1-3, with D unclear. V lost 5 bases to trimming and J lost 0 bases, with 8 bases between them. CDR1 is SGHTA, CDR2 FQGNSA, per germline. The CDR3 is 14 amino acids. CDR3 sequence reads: CASSLGISGNTIYF. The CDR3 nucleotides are TGTGCCAGCAGCCTCGGGATCTCTGGAAACACCATATATTTT. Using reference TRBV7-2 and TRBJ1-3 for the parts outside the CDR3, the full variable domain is GAGVSQSPSNKVTEKGKDVELRCDPISGHTALYWYRQSLGQGLEFLIYFQGNSAPDKSGLPSDRFSAERTGGSVSTLTIQRTQQEDSAVYLCASSLGISGNTIYFGEGSWLTVV.

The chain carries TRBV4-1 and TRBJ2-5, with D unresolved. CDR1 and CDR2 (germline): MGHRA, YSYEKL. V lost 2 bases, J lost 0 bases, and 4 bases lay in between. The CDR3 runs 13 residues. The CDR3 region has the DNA TGCGCCAGCAGCCAACCGAACCAAGAGACCCAGTACTTC. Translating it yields CASSQPNQETQYF.

This CDR3 is CASSSQETQYF. The CDR3 DNA follows: TGTGCCAGCAGCTCCCAAGAGACCCAGTACTTC. This chain connects TRBV11-2 to TRBJ2-5; the D is unclear. Trimming shortened V by 4 bases and J by 1 base, and 1 base separated the two germline ends. The germline V gene encodes CDR1 SGHAT and CDR2 FQNNGV. The CDR3 is 11 amino acids.

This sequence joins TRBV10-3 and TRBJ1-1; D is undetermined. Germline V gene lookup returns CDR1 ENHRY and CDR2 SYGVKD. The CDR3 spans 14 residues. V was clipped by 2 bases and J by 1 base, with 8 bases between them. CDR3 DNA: TGTGCCATCAGTGAGGGAGTGGGGAACACTGAAGCTTTCTTT. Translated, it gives CAISEGVGNTEAFF.

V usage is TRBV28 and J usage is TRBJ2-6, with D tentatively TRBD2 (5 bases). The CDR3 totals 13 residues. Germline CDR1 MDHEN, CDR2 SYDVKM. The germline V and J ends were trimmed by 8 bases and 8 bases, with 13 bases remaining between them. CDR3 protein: CASRLGSTNVLTF. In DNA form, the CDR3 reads TGTGCCAGCCGTCTAGGGAGTACCAACGTCCTGACTTTC.

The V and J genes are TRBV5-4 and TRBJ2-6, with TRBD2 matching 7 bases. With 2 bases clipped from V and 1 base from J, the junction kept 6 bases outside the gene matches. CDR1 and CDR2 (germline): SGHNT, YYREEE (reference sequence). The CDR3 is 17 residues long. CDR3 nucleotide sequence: TGTGCCAGCAGCTTCGGGGGGAGGAGTTCTGGGGCCAACGTCCTGACTTTC. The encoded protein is CASSFGGRSSGANVLTF.

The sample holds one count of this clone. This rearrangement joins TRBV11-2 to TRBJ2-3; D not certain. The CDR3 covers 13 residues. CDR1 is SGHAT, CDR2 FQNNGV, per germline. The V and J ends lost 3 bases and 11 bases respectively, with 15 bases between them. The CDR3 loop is CASSLIGSNGQYF. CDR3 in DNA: TGTGCCAGCAGCTTGATAGGGTCTAACGGGCAGTATTTT.

The DNA for the CDR3 is TGTGCCAGCAGCCAGCCGGGACAGGGATCCGAGCAGTACTTC. Its translation: CASSQPGQGSEQYF. This chain joins TRBV16 and TRBJ2-7, with TRBD1 identical over 9 bases. V lost 3 bases and J lost 6; bases outside the gene matches: 6. This CDR3 is 14 amino acids long. Germline V gives CDR1 KGHSY, CDR2 FQNENV.

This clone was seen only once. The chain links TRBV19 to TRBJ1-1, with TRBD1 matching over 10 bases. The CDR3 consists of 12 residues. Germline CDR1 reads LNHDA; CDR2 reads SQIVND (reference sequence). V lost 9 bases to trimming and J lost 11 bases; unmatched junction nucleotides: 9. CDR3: CASQQDRGVAFF. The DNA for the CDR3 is TGTGCCAGCCAACAGGACAGGGGGGTTGCTTTCTTT.

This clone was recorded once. In DNA form, the CDR3 reads TGTGCCATCCGGACTGTTTCCTACGAGCAGTACTTC. Encoded protein: CAIRTVSYEQYF. The V and J genes are TRBV2 and TRBJ2-7, with TRBD2 as a possible D gene (5 bases). The CDR3 is 12 amino acids. Germline lookup yields CDR1 SNHLY and CDR2 FYNNEI. Trimming removed 10 bases at V and 1 base at J, with 11 bases between. Looking up the rest from reference TRBV2 and TRBJ2-7 gives the full variable domain: EPEVTQTPSHQVTQMGQEVILRCVPISNHLYFYWYRQILGQKVEFLVSFYNNEISEKSEIFDDQFSVERPDGSNFTLKIRSTKLEDSAMYFCAIRTVSYEQYFGPGTRLTVT.

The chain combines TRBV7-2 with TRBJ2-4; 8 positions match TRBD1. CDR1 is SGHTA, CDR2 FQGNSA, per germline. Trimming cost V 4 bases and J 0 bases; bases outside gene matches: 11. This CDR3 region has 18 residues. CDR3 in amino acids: CASSSRTGLPVAKNIQYF. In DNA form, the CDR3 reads TGTGCCAGCAGCTCACGGACAGGGTTGCCCGTAGCCAAAAACATTCAGTACTTC.

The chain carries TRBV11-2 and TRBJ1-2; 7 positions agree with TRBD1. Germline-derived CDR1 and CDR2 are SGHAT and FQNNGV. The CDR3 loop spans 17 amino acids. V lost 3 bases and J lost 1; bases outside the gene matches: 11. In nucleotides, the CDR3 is TGTGCCAGCAGCTTCCCAACGGGACAGAACTTTAACTATGGCTACACCTTC. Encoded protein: CASSFPTGQNFNYGYTF. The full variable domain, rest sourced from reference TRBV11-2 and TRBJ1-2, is EAGVAQSPRYKIIEKRQSVAFWCNPISGHATLYWYQQILGQGPKLLIQFQNNGVVDDSQLPKDRFSAERLKGVDSTLKIQPAKLEDSAVYLCASSFPTGQNFNYGYTFGSGTRLTVV.

The CDR3 reads CASSVADPYEQYF. The CDR3 DNA reads as TGTGCCAGCAGCGTAGCTGACCCCTACGAGCAGTACTTC. The chain is built from TRBV9 and TRBJ2-7; no clear D. This CDR3 is built from 13 residues. Trimming left V 0 bases short and J 2 bases short, with 6 bases between. The V gene's germline CDR1 is SGDLS and CDR2 YYNGEE.

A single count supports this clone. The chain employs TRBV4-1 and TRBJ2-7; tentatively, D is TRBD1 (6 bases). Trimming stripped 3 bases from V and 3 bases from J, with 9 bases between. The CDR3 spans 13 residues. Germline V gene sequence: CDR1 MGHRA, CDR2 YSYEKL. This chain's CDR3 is CASSQGARYEQYF. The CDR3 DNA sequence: TGCGCCAGCAGCCAGGGGGCACGCTACGAGCAGTACTTC.

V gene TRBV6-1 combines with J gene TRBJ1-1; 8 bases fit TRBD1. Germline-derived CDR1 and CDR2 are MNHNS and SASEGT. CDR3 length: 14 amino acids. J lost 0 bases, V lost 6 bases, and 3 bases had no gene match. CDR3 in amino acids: CASRIQGVNTEAFF. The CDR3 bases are TGTGCCAGCAGAATACAGGGGGTGAACACTGAAGCTTTCTTT.

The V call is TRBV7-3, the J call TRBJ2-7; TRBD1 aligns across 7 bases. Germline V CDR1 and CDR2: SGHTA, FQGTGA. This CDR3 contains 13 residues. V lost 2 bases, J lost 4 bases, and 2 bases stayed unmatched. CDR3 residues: CASSLDRAYEQYF. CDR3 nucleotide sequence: TGTGCCAGCAGCTTAGACAGGGCTTACGAGCAGTACTTC.

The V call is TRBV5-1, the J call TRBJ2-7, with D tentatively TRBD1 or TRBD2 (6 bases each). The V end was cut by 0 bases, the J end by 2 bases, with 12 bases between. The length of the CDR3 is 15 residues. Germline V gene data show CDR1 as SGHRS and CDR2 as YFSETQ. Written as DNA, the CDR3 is TGCGCCAGCAGCTTGGGACGGGGGCCCGCCTACGAGCAGTACTTC. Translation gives CASSLGRGPAYEQYF.

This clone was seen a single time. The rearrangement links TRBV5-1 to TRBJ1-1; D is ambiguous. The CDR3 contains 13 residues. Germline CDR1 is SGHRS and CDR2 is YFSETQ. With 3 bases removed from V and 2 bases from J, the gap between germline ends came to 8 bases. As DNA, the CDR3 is TGCGCCAGCAGCTCCAACTATAACACTGAAGCTTTCTTT. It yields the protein CASSSNYNTEAFF.

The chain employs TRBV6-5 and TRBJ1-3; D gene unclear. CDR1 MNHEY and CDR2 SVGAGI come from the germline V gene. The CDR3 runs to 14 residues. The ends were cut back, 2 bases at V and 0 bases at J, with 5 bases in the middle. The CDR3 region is CASSYDNSGNTIYF. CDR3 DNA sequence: TGTGCCAGCAGTTACGACAACTCTGGAAACACCATATATTTT.

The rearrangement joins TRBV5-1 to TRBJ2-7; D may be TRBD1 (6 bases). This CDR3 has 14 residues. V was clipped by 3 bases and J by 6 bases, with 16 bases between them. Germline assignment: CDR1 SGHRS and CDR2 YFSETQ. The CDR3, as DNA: TGCGCCAGCAGCTCCGCACAGGGTTCAGGCGAGCAGTACTTC. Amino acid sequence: CASSSAQGSGEQYF.

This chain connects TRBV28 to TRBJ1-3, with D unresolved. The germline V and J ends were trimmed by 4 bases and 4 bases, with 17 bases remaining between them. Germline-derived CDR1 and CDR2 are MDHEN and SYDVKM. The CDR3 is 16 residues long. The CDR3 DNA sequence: TGTGCCAGCAGTTCGCCCTGGTCCCTGGGAGGAAACACCATATATTTT. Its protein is CASSSPWSLGGNTIYF.

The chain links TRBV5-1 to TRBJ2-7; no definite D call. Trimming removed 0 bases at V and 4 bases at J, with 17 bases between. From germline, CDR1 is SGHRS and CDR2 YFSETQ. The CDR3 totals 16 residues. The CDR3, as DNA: TGCGCCAGCAGCTTGGGAGCGACCCAGAGAGAATACGAGCAGTACTTC. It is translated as CASSLGATQREYEQYF.

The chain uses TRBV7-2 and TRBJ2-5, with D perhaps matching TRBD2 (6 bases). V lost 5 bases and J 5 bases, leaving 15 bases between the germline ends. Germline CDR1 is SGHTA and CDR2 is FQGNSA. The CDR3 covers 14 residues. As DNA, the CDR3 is TGTGCCAGCAGCCATACAACTAGCTCCGAGACCCAGTACTTC. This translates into CASSHTTSSETQYF.